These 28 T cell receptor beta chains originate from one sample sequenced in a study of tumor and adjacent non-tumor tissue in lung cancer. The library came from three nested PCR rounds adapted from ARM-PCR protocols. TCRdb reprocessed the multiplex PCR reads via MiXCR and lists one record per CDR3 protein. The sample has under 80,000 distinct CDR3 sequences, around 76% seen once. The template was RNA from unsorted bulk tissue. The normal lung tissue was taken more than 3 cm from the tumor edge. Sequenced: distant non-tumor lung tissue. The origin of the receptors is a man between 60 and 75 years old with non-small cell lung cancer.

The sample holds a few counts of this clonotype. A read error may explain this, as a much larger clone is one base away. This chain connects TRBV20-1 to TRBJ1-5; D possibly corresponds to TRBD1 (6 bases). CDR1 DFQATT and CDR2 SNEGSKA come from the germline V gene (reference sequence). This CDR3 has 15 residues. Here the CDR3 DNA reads TGCAGTGCTAGAGATATGAGCAGGGACAATCAGGCCCAGCATTTT. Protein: CSARDMSRDNQAQHF.

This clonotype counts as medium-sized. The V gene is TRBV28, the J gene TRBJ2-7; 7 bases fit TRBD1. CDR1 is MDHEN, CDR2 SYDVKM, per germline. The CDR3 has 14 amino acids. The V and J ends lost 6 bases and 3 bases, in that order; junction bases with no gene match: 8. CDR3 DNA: TGTGCCAGCAGCTCCGAAAGGGACAGCTACGAGCAGTACTTC. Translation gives CASSSERDSYEQYF.

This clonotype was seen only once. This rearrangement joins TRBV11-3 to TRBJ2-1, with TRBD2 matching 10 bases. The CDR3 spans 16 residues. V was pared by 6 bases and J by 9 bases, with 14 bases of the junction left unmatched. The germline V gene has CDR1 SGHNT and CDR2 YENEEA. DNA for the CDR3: TGTGCCAGCAGTCCCAACCAACTAGCGGGGTTATGTGAGCAGTTCTTC. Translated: CASSPNQLAGLCEQFF.

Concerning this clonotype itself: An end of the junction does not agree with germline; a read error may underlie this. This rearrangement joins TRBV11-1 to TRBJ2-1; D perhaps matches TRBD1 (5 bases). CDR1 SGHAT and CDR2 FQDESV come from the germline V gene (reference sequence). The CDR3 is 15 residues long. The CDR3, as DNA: TGTGCCAACAGCCCCGCAAGGGTGTTGGACAATGAACAGATCTTC. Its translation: CANSPARVLDNEQIF.

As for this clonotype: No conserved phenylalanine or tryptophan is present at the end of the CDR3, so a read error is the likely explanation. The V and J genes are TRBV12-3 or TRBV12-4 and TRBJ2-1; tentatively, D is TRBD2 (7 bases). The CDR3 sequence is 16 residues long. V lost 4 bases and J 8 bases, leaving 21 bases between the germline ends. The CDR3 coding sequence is TGTGCCAGCAGTTCCCCTGAGCGGGACCCAGGGGATGAGCAGTTCTCC. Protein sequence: CASSSPERDPGDEQFS.

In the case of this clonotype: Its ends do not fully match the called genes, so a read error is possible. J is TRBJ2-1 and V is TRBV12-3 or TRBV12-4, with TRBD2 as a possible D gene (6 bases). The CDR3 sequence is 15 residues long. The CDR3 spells CANSFPQRVHNEQSF. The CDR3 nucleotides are TGTGCCAACAGTTTCCCTCAGCGGGTCCATAATGAGCAGTCCTTC.

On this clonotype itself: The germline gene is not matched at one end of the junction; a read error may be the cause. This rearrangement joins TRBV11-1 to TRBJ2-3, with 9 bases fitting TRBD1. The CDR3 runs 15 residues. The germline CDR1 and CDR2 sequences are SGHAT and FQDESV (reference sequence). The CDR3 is CASSPGTGSTDAQYF. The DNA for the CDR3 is TGTGCCAGCAGTCCTGGGACAGGGTCCACAGATGCGCAGTATTTT.

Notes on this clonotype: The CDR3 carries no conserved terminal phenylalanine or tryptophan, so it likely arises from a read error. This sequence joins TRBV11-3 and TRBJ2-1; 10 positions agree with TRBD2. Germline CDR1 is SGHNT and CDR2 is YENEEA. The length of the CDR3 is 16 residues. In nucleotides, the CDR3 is TGTGACAGCAGCTTCAACCAACTAGCGGGGTTAGGTGAGCAGTTCGTC. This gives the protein CDSSFNQLAGLGEQFV.

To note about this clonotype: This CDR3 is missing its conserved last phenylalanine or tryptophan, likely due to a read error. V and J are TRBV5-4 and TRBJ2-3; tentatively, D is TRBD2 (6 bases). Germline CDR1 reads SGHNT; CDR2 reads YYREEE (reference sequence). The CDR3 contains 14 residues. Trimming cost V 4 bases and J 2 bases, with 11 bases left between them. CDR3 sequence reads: CASSLSGTTDTQYL. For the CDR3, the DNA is TGTGCCAGCAGCCTTAGCGGTACCACAGATACGCAGTATCTT.

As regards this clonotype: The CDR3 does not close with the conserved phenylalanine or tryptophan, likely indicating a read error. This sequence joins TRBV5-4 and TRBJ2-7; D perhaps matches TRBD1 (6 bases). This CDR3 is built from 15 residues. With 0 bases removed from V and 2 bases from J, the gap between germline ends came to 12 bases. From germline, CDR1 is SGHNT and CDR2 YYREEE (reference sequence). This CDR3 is CASSLEVAGAYEQYL. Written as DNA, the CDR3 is TGTGCCAGCAGCTTGGAGGTAGCAGGGGCCTACGAGCAGTACTTA.

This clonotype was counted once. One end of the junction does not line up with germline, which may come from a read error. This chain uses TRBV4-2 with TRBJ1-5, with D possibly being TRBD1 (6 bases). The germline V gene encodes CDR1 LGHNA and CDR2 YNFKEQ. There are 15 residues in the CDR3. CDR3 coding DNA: TGTGCTAGCAGCCAAGAAGGGGGTAGCAATTGGCCCCAGCATTTT. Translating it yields CASSQEGGSNWPQHF.

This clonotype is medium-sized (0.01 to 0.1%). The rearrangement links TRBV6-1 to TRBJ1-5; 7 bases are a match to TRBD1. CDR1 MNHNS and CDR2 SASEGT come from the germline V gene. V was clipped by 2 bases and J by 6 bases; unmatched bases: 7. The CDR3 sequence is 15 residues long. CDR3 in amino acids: CASSELRQGSQPQHF. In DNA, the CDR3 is TGTGCCAGCAGTGAATTACGACAGGGTTCTCAGCCCCAGCATTTT.

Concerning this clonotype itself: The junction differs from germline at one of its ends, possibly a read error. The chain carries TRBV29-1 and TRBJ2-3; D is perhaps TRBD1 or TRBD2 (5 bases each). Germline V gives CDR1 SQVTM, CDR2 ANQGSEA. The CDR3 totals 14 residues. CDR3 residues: CSVATGTPTDTQYF. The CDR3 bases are TGCAGCGTCGCGACCGGGACCCCTACAGATACTCAGTATTTT.

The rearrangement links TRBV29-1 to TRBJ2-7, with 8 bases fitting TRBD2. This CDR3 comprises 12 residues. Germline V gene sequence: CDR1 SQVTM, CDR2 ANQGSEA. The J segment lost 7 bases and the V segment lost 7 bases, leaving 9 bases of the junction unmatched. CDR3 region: CSAEAGGSEQYF. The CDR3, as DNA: TGCAGCGCTGAGGCGGGAGGCTCTGAGCAGTACTTC.

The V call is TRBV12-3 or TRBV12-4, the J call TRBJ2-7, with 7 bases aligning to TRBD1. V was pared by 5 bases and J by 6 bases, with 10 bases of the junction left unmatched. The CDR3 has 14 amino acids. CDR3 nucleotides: TGTGCCAGCAGTCCCAGGACAGGTTGTCTCGAGCAGTACTTC. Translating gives CASSPRTGCLEQYF.

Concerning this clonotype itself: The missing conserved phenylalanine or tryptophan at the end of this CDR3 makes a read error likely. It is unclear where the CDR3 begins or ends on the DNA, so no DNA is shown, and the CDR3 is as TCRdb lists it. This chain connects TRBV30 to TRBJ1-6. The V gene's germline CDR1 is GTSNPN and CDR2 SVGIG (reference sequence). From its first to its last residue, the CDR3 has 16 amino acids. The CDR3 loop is CAWAQKIGISNSPLHI.

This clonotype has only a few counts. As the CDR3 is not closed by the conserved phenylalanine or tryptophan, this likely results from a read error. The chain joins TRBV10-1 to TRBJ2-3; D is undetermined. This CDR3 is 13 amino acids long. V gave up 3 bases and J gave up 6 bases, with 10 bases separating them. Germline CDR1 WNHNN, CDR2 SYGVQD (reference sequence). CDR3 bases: TGCGCCAGCAGTGATGGTGCGACTGATACGCAGTATTCT. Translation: CASSDGATDTQYS.

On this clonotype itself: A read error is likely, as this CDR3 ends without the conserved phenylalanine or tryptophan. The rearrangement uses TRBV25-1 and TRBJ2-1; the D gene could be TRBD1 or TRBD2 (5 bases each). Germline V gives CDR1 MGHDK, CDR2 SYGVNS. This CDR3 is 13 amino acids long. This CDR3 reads CASSRDQYIEQFS. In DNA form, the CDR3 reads TGTGCCAGCAGCCGGGACCAGTACATTGAGCAGTTCTCC.

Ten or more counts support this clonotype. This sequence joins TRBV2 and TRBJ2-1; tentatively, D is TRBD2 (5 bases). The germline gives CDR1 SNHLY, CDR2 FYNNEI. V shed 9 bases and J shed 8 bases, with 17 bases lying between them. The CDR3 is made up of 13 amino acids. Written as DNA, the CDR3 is TGTGCCAGTGAAGAGGTGAGCGGCCATGAGCAGTTCTTC. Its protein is CASEEVSGHEQFF.

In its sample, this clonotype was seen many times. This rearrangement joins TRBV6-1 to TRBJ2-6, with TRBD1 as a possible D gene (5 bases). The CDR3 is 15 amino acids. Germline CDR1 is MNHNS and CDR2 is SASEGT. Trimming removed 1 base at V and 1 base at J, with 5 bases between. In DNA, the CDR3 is TGTGCCAGCAGTGAAGGACAGTCTGGGGCCAACGTCCTGACTTTC. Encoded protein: CASSEGQSGANVLTF.

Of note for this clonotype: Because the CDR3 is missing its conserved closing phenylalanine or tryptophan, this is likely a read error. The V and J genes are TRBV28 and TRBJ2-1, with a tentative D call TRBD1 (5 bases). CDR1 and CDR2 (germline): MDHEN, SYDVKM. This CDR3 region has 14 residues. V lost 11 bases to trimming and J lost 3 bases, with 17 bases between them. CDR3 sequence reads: CASQGTMSYNEQFY. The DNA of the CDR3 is TGTGCCTCGCAGGGAACGATGAGCTACAATGAGCAGTTCTAC.

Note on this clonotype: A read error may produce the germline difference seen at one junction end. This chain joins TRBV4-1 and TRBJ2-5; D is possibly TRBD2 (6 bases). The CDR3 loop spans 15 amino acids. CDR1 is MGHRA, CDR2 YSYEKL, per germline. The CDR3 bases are TGCGCCAACAACCAAGATCGACTGGGGGGAGAGACCCTGTACTTC. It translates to CANNQDRLGGETLYF.

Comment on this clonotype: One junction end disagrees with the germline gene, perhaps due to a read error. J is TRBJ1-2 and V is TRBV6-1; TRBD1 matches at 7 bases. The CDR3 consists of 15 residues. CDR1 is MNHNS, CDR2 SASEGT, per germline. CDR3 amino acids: CSSSVVAGGAYGYTF. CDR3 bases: TGTTCCAGCAGTGTTGTAGCAGGGGGGGCATATGGCTACACCTTC.

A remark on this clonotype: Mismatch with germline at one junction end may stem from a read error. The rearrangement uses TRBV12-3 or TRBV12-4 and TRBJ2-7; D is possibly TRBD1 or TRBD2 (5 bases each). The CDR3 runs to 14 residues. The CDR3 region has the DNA TGTACCAGCAGTCCCGGGATAGGGGCTCTCGAGCAGTACTTC. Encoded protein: CTSSPGIGALEQYF.

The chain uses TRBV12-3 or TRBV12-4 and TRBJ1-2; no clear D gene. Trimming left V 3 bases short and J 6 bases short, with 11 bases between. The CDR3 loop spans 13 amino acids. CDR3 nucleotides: TGTGCCAGCAGTTTCATGTCATTCGATGGCTACACCTTC. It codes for CASSFMSFDGYTF.

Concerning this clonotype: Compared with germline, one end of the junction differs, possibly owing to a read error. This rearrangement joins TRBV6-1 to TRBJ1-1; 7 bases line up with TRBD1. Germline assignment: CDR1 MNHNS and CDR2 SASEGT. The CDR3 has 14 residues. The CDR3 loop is CASPTTTGNNEAFF. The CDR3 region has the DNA TGTGCCAGCCCTACCACGACAGGGAACAATGAAGCTTTCTTT.

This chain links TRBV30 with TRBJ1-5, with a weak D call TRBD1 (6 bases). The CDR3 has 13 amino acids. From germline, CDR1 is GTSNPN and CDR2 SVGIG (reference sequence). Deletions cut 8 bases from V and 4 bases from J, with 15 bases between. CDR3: CALRGGPNQPQHF. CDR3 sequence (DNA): TGTGCCCTGAGGGGGGGCCCTAATCAGCCCCAGCATTTT.

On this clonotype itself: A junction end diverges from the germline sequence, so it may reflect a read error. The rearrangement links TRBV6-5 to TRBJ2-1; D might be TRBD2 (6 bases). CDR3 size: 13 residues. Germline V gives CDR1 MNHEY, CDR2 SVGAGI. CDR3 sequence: CASSWAGLNERFF. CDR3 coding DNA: TGTGCCAGCAGTTGGGCGGGACTCAATGAGCGGTTTTTC.